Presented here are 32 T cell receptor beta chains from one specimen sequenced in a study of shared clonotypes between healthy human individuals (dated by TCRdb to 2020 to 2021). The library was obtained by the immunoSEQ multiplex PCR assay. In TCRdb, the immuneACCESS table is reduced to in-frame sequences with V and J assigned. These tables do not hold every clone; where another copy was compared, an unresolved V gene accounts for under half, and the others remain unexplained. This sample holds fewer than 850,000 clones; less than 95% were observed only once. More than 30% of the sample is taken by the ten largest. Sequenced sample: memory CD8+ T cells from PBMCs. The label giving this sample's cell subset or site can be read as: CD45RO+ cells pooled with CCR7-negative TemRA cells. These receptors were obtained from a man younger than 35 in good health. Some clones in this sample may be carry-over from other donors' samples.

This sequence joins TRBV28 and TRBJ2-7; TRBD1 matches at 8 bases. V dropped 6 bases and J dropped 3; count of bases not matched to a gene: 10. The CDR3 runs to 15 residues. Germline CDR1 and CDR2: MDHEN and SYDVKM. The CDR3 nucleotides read TGTGCCAGCAGCTCTAGAAGCAGGGGGCTCTACGAGCAGTACTTC. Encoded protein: CASSSRSRGLYEQYF.

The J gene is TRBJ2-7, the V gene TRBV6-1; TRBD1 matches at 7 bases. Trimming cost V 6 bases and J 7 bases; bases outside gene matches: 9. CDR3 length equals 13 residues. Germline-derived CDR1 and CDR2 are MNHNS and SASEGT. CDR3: CASRGTVEDEQYF. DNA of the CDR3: TGTGCCAGCAGAGGGACAGTCGAGGATGAGCAGTACTTC.

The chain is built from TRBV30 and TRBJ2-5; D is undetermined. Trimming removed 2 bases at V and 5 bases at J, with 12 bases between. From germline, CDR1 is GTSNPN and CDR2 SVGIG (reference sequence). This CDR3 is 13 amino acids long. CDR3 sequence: CAWSSQRSETQYF. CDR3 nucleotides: TGTGCCTGGAGTAGCCAGAGGTCGGAGACCCAGTACTTC.

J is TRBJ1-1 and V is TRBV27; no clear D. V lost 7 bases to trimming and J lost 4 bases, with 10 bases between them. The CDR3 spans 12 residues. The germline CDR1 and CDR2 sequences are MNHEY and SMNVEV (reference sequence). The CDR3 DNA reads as TGTGCCAGCACCGAAGACGGCACTGAAGCTTTCTTT. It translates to CASTEDGTEAFF.

The CDR3 spells CASGSGGLGAGYNEQFF. The CDR3 region has the DNA TGTGCTAGTGGTTCGGGGGGCTTGGGGGCCGGCTACAATGAGCAGTTCTTC. The rearrangement links TRBV12-5 to TRBJ2-1; the D gene is possibly TRBD2 (7 bases). Trimming took off 4 bases at V and 3 bases at J, with 19 bases between the two ends. Germline CDR1 and CDR2: LGHNT and FRNRAP. The CDR3 runs to 17 residues.

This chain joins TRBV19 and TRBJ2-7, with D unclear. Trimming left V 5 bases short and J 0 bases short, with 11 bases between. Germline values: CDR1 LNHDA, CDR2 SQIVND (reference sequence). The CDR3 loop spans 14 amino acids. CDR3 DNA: TGTGCCAGTAGTTTCGGCGTGAGCTCCTACGAGCAGTACTTC. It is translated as CASSFGVSSYEQYF.

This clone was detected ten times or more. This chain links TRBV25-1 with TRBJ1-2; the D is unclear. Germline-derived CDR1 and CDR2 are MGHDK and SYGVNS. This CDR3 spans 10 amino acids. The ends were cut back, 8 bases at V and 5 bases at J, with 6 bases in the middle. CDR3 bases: TGTGCCAGCGAGAAGTATGGCTACACCTTC. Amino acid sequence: CASEKYGYTF.

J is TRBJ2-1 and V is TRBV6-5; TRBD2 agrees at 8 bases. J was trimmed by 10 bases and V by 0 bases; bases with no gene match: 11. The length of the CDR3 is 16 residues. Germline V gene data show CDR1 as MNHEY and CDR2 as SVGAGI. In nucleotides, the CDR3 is TGTGCCAGCAGTTACTCTCCAGCGGGAGCCCCAAGGGAGCAGTTCTTC. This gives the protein CASSYSPAGAPREQFF.

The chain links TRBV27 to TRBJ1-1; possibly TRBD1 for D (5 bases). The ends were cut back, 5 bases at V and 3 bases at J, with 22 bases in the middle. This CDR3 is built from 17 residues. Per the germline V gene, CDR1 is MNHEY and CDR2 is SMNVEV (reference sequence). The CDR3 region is CASSPHVGTGGDTEAFF. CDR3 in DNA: TGTGCCAGCAGTCCCCATGTGGGAACTGGGGGGGACACTGAAGCTTTCTTT.

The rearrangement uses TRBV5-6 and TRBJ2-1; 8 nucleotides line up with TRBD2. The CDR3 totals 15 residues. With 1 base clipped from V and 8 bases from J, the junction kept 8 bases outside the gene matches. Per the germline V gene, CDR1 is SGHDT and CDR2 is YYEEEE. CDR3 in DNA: TGTGCCAGCAGCTTGCTGAGCGGGAGTAGGGATGAGCAGTTCTTC. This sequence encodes CASSLLSGSRDEQFF.

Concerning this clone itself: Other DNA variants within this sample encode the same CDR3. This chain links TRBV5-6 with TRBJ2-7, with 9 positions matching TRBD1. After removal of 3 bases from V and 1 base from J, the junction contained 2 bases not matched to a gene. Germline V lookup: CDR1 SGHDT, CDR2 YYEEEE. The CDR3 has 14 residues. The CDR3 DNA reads TGTGCCAGCAGCTGGGGGACAGGGTCCTACGAGCAGTACTTC. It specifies CASSWGTGSYEQYF. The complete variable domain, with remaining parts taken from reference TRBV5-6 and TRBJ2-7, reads DAGVTQSPTHLIKTRGQQVTLRCSPKSGHDTVSWYQQALGQGPQFIFQYYEEEERQRGNFPDRFSGHQFPNYSSELNVNALLLGDSALYLCASSWGTGSYEQYFGPGTRLTVT.

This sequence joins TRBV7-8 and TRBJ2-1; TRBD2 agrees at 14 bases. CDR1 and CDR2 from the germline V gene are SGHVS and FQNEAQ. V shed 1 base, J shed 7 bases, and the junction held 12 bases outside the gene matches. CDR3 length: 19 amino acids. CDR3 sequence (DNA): TGTGCCAGCAGCTTAGTGGGACTAGCGGGAGTGGCTCTGGGGAATGAGCAGTTCTTC. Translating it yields CASSLVGLAGVALGNEQFF.

CDR3 nucleotide sequence: TGTGCCAGTAGTATTGAGACAGGGCCCTCCTACGAGCAGTACTTC. Translating it yields CASSIETGPSYEQYF. This chain uses TRBV19 with TRBJ2-7; 7 bases are shared with TRBD1. V lost 3 bases and J lost 0; bases outside the gene matches: 5. CDR1 and CDR2 (germline): LNHDA, SQIVND (reference sequence). The CDR3 runs to 15 residues.

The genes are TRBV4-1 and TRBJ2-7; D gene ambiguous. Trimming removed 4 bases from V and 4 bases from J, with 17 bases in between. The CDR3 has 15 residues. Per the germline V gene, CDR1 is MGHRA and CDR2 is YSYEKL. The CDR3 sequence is CASSRTWRRIYEQYF. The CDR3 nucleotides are TGCGCCAGCAGCCGAACCTGGCGACGGATTTACGAGCAGTACTTC.

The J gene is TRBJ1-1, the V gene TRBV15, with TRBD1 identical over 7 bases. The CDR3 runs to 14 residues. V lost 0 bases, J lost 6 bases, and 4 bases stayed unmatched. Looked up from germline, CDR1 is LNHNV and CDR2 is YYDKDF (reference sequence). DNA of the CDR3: TGTGCCACCAGCAGAGACCTGGGACAGTCTGAAGCTTTCTTT. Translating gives CATSRDLGQSEAFF.

DNA of the CDR3: TGTGCCAGCAGTTTATGGGACAGGGGTAATTCACCCCTCCACTTT. Protein product: CASSLWDRGNSPLHF. The chain is built from TRBV25-1 and TRBJ1-6; 10 nucleotides match TRBD1. Per germline, CDR1 MGHDK and CDR2 SYGVNS. The V segment lost 5 bases and the J segment 6 bases; nucleotides outside the gene matches: 4. The CDR3 is made up of 15 amino acids.

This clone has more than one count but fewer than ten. The CDR3 bases are TGTGCCAGCAGTCCATTATCGAGGCTAGGAGGGCCCCAGCATTTT. This translates into CASSPLSRLGGPQHF. The V and J genes are TRBV27 and TRBJ1-5; D gene uncertain. The CDR3 extends over 15 amino acids. Germline V CDR1 and CDR2: MNHEY, SMNVEV (reference sequence). Trimming stripped 5 bases from V and 9 bases from J, with 20 bases between.

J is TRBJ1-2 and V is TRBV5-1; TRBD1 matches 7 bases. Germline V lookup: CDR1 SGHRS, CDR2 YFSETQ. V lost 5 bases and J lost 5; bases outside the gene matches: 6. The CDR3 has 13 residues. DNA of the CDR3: TGCGCCAGCAGTTGGACAGGAGGGTATGGCTACACCTTC. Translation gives CASSWTGGYGYTF. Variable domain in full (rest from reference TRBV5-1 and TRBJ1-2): KAGVTQTPRYLIKTRGQQVTLSCSPISGHRSVSWYQQTPGQGLQFLFEYFSETQRNKGNFPGRFSGRQFSNSRSEMNVSTLELGDSALYLCASSWTGGYGYTFGSGTRLTVV.

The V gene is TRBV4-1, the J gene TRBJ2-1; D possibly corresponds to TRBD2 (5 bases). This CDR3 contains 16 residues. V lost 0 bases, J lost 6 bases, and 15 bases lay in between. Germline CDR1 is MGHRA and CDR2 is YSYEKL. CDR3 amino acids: CASSQEILGLFNEQFF. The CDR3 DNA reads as TGCGCCAGCAGCCAAGAGATATTAGGACTCTTCAATGAGCAGTTCTTC.

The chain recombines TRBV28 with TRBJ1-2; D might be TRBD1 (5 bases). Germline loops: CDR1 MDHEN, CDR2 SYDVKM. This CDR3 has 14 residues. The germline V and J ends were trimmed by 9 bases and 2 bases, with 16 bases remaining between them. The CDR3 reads CASRPPGGNYGYTF. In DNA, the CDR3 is TGTGCCAGTCGTCCGCCCGGGGGAAACTATGGCTACACCTTC.

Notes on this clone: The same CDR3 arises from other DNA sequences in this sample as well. CDR3 bases: TGTGCCAGCAGTCCGAACACCGGGGAGCTGTTTTTT. Translation: CASSPNTGELFF. The rearrangement joins TRBV7-9 to TRBJ2-2; no clear D. This CDR3 has 12 residues. V shed 6 bases and J shed 0 bases, with 2 bases lying between them. Germline values: CDR1 SEHNR, CDR2 FQNEAQ (reference sequence).

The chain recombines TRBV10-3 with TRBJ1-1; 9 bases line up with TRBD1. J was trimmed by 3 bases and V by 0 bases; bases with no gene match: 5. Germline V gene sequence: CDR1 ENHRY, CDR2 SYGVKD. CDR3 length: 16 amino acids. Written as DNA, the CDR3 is TGTGCCATCAGTGAGTCGACAGGGGGTAGAGACACTGAAGCTTTCTTT. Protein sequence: CAISESTGGRDTEAFF.

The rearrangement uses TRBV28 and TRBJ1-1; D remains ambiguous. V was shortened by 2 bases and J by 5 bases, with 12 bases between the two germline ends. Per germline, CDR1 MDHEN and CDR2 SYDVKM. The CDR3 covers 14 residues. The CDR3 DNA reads TGTGCCAGCAGTTTAAGTCCGGCGGGGACTGAAGCTTTCTTT. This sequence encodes CASSLSPAGTEAFF.

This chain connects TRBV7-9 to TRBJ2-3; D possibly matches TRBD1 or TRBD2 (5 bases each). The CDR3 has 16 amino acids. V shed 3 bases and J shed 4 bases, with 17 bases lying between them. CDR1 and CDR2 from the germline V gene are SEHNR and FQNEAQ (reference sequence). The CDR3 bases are TGTGCCAGCAGCTTGGACCCGGGGCTGGGAGCAGATACGCAGTATTTT. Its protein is CASSLDPGLGADTQYF. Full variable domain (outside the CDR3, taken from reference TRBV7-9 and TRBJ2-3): DTGVSQNPRHKITKRGQNVTFRCDPISEHNRLYWYRQTLGQGPEFLTYFQNEAQLEKSRLLSDRFSAERPKGSFSTLEIQRTEQGDSAMYLCASSLDPGLGADTQYFGPGTRLTVL.

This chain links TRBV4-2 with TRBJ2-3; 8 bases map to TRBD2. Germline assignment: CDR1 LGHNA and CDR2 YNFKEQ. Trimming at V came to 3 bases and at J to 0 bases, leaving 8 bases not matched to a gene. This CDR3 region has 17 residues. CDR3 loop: CASSHRLARTSTDTQYF. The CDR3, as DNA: TGTGCCAGCAGCCACAGACTAGCGCGGACTAGCACAGATACGCAGTATTTT.

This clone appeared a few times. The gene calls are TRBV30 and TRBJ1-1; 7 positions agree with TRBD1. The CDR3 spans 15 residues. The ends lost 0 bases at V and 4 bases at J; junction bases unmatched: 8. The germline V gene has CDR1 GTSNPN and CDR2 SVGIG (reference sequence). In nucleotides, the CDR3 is TGTGCCTGGAGTGTACTGACAGGGCGGAGCACTGAAGCTTTCTTT. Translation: CAWSVLTGRSTEAFF.

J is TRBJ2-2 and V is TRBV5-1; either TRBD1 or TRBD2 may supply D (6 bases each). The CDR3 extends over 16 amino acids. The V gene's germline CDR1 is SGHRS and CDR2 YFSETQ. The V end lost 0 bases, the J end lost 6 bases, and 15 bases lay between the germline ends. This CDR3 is CASSLAGGQFPGELFF. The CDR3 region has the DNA TGCGCCAGCAGCTTGGCCGGGGGACAATTTCCCGGGGAGCTGTTTTTT.

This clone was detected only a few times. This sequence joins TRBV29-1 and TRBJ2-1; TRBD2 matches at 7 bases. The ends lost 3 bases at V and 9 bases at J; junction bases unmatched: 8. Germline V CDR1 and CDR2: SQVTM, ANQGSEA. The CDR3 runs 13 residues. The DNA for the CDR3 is TGCAGCGTTGAGGGGGGGACTACCTTTGAGCAGTTCTTC. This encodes CSVEGGTTFEQFF.

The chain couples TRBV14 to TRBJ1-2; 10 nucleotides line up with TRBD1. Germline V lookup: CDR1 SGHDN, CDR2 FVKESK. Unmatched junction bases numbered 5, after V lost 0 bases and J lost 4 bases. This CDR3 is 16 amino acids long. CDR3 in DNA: TGTGCCAGCAGCCAAGACGACAGGGGGCTCTTCTATGGCTACACCTTC. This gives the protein CASSQDDRGLFYGYTF.

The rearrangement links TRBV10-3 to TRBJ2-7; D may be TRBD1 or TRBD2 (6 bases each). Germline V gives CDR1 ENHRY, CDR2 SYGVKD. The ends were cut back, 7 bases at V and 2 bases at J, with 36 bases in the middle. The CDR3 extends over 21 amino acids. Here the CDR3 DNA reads TGTGCCATCATTGACGGAGGGGGTGGTTGGGCGTGGGTGGCTGTGACCTACGAGCAGTACTTC. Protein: CAIIDGGGGWAWVAVTYEQYF.

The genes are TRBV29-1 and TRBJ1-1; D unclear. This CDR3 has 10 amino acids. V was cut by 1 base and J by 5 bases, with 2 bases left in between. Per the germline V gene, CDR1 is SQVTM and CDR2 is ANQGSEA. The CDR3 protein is CSVEGTEAFF. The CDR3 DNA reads TGCAGCGTTGAAGGGACTGAAGCTTTCTTT.

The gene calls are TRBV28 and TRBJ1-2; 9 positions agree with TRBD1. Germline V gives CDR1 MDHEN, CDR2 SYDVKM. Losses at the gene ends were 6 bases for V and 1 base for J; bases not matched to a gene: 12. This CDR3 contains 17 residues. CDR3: CASRPDPRTGVNYGYTF. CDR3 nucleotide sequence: TGTGCCAGCAGGCCAGACCCCAGGACAGGGGTTAACTATGGCTACACCTTC.